The 25 T cell receptor beta chains presented below share a single source sample, sequenced in a study of OX40 agonist ivuxolimab in advanced cancers. Repertoires were generated with immunoSEQ multiplex PCR, while TCRdb's copy carries only in-frame clones and drops some. This table has tens of thousands of clones, around nine tenths appearing once. Sequencing used CD4+ or CD8+ T cells sorted from blood, obtained in a trial of the OX40 agonist ivuxolimab. The receptors derive from an adult with an advanced solid tumor such as melanoma, head and neck, liver or kidney cancer.

V and J are TRBV6-5 and TRBJ1-4; the D gene is possibly TRBD1 (6 bases). The CDR3 spans 16 residues. V gave up 2 bases and J gave up 7 bases, with 17 bases separating them. Germline V gene lookup returns CDR1 MNHEY and CDR2 SVGAGI. The CDR3 loop reads CASSYGRVRGPEKLFF. In DNA form, the CDR3 reads TGTGCCAGCAGTTACGGGAGGGTCCGGGGGCCTGAAAAACTGTTTTTT.

Remarks on this clone: Sequence at one end of the junction differs from germline and may be a read error. The chain combines TRBV9 with TRBJ1-2, with D possibly TRBD1 on 6 matching bases. In germline, CDR1 is SGDLS, CDR2 YYNGEE. CDR3 length equals 10 residues. The CDR3 is CASSAHRADF. The DNA for the CDR3 is TGTGCCAGCAGCGCACACAGGGCAGACTTC.

The chain has TRBV6-6 and TRBJ2-3, with TRBD2 as a possible D gene (5 bases). This CDR3 is 13 amino acids long. Germline values: CDR1 MNHNY, CDR2 SVGAGI (reference sequence). V lost 6 bases, J lost 4 bases, and 11 bases lay in between. This CDR3 reads CASRVAFPDTQYF. The CDR3 nucleotides read TGTGCCAGCAGAGTAGCGTTCCCAGATACGCAGTATTTT.

The table lists this clone with a count of one. The rearrangement uses TRBV7-8 and TRBJ2-1; D could derive from TRBD1 or TRBD2 (6 bases each). The CDR3 totals 17 residues. Trimming stripped 1 base from V and 0 bases from J, with 13 bases between. Germline V CDR1 and CDR2: SGHVS, FQNEAQ. CDR3 in amino acids: CASSLEIPGASYNEQFF. Written as DNA, the CDR3 is TGTGCCAGCAGCTTAGAGATTCCGGGGGCCTCCTACAATGAGCAGTTCTTC.

The genes are TRBV7-2 and TRBJ2-7; D may be TRBD1 (6 bases). The germline V gene has CDR1 SGHTA and CDR2 FQGNSA. Trimming pared 5 bases from V and 7 bases from J, leaving 21 bases between. The CDR3 is 15 residues long. As DNA, the CDR3 is TGTGCCAGCAGCACAAACAGGGTAGCTACTATTGAGCAGTACTTC. Translated: CASSTNRVATIEQYF.

This clone was seen a handful of times. This chain joins TRBV7-9 and TRBJ2-7, with D possibly being TRBD1 or TRBD2 (5 bases each). From germline, CDR1 is SEHNR and CDR2 FQNEAQ (reference sequence). Trimming cost V 5 bases and J 2 bases, with 13 bases left between them. The CDR3 has 14 residues. CDR3 amino acids: CASSGTMGAYEQYF. The CDR3 coding sequence is TGTGCCAGCAGCGGGACGATGGGGGCCTACGAGCAGTACTTC.

The chain couples TRBV5-6 to TRBJ2-7; 7 nucleotides align to TRBD1. Germline V gene lookup returns CDR1 SGHDT and CDR2 YYEEEE. The V segment lost 1 base and the J segment 5 bases; nucleotides outside the gene matches: 12. The CDR3 spans 16 residues. The CDR3 DNA reads TGTGCCAGCAGCTTGCCCACAGGGGAAGTAAGTGACGAGCAGTACTTC. As protein: CASSLPTGEVSDEQYF.

The gene calls are TRBV9 and TRBJ2-5, with a weak D call TRBD1 (5 bases). The closer fit of TRBJ2-7 to the DNA end suggests the J call may be wrong. Germline V lookup: CDR1 SGDLS, CDR2 YYNGEE. CDR3 length: 12 amino acids. The DNA of the CDR3 is TGTGCCAGCAGCTACGACAGTAACGAGCAGTACTTC. It codes for CASSYDSNEQYF.

The gene calls are TRBV11-2 and TRBJ2-1; TRBD2 matches 10 bases. Germline-derived CDR1 and CDR2 are SGHAT and FQNNGV. This CDR3 is built from 17 residues. The ends lost 0 bases at V and 7 bases at J; junction bases unmatched: 9. Here the CDR3 reads CASSLEASGGRGNEQFF. The CDR3 nucleotides are TGTGCCAGCAGCTTAGAGGCTAGCGGGGGCCGGGGGAATGAGCAGTTCTTC. The full variable domain, in which reference TRBV11-2 and TRBJ2-1 provide the parts outside the CDR3, is EAGVAQSPRYKIIEKRQSVAFWCNPISGHATLYWYQQILGQGPKLLIQFQNNGVVDDSQLPKDRFSAERLKGVDSTLKIQPAKLEDSAVYLCASSLEASGGRGNEQFFGPGTRLTVL.

The rearrangement joins TRBV9 to TRBJ2-1; 7 nucleotides match TRBD1. Germline CDR1 SGDLS, CDR2 YYNGEE. Losses at the gene ends were 4 bases for V and 0 bases for J; bases not matched to a gene: 4. This CDR3 contains 15 residues. This CDR3 is CASSQDRSSYNEQFF. CDR3 sequence (DNA): TGTGCCAGCAGCCAGGACAGGAGCTCCTACAATGAGCAGTTCTTC.

The chain links TRBV27 to TRBJ1-5; D is unclear. The CDR3 length is 13 residues. With 5 bases removed from V and 3 bases from J, the gap between germline ends came to 8 bases. CDR1 MNHEY and CDR2 SMNVEV come from the germline V gene (reference sequence). CDR3 sequence (DNA): TGTGCCAGCAGTCCCCGGGTCAATCAGCCCCAGCATTTT. As protein: CASSPRVNQPQHF.

The V gene is TRBV29-1, the J gene TRBJ1-2; no firm D call. The CDR3 length is 12 residues. Trimming left V 0 bases short and J 11 bases short, with 13 bases between. Germline V gene data show CDR1 as SQVTM and CDR2 as ANQGSEA. CDR3 sequence reads: CSVEDRGVGYTF. The CDR3 DNA sequence: TGCAGCGTTGAAGATCGCGGTGTTGGTTACACCTTC. The full variable domain, rest sourced from reference TRBV29-1 and TRBJ1-2, is SAVISQKPSRDICQRGTSLTIQCQVDSQVTMMFWYRQQPGQSLTLIATANQGSEATYESGFVIDKFPISRPNLTFSTLTVSNMSPEDSSIYLCSVEDRGVGYTFGSGTRLTVV.

This chain connects TRBV6-6 to TRBJ2-5; 10 bases are a match to TRBD2. The junction had 5 bases not matched to a gene; V was cut back by 6 bases and J by 1 base. From germline, CDR1 is MNHNY and CDR2 SVGAGI (reference sequence). CDR3 size: 15 residues. As DNA, the CDR3 is TGTGCCAGCAGCTATACTAGCGGGGTCCAAGAGACCCAGTACTTC. Protein: CASSYTSGVQETQYF.

About this clone: Germline is not matched at one junction end, which may reflect a read error. The CDR3 nucleotides read TGCGCCAGCAGCCAAGTTACAGGGAGGGTGATGTTC. The encoded protein is CASSQVTGRVMF. The rearrangement uses TRBV4-1 and TRBJ2-4; TRBD2 might be the D (7 bases). CDR1 and CDR2 from the germline V gene are MGHRA and YSYEKL. This CDR3 comprises 12 residues.

The gene calls are TRBV9 and TRBJ1-5; TRBD1 might be the D (5 bases). This CDR3 region has 13 residues. CDR1 is SGDLS and CDR2 is YYNGEE in the germline V gene. With 4 bases removed from V and 7 bases from J, the gap between germline ends came to 12 bases. As DNA, the CDR3 is TGTGCCAGCAGCCCTTGGGAGGGGCAGCCCCAGCATTTT. It yields the protein CASSPWEGQPQHF.

The chain links TRBV2 to TRBJ2-7; TRBD2 might be the D (6 bases). The germline CDR1 and CDR2 sequences are SNHLY and FYNNEI. The V and J ends lost 3 bases and 0 bases respectively, with 9 bases between them. There are 14 residues in the CDR3. The DNA of the CDR3 is TGTGCCAGCAGTGACTGGCGGGACTCCTACGAGCAGTACTTC. Translating gives CASSDWRDSYEQYF. Looking up the rest from reference TRBV2 and TRBJ2-7 gives the full variable domain: EPEVTQTPSHQVTQMGQEVILRCVPISNHLYFYWYRQILGQKVEFLVSFYNNEISEKSEIFDDQFSVERPDGSNFTLKIRSTKLEDSAMYFCASSDWRDSYEQYFGPGTRLTVT.

The chain has TRBV6-1 and TRBJ2-1; 7 positions match TRBD1. This CDR3 has 13 amino acids. V gave up 3 bases and J gave up 6 bases; unmatched junction bases: 2. Germline CDR1 is MNHNS and CDR2 is SASEGT. CDR3 bases: TGTGCCAGCAGTGAGACAGGGTTCAATGAGCAGTTCTTC. Translating it yields CASSETGFNEQFF.

The V call is TRBV9, the J call TRBJ2-3; 8 bases fit TRBD2. The CDR3 consists of 16 residues. V shed 0 bases and J 3 bases; nucleotides not matched to a gene: 6. Germline V gene sequence: CDR1 SGDLS, CDR2 YYNGEE. The CDR3 spells CASSVDGGAETDTQYF. The DNA of the CDR3 is TGTGCCAGCAGCGTAGACGGGGGGGCTGAGACAGATACGCAGTATTTT.

The V and J genes are TRBV6-5 and TRBJ2-7; 9 nucleotides agree with TRBD1. Germline V gene lookup returns CDR1 MNHEY and CDR2 SVGAGI. The V gene end was trimmed by 2 bases and the J gene end by 4 bases; junction bases not matched to a gene: 9. This CDR3 region has 16 residues. The CDR3 bases are TGTGCCAGCAGTTACGGAGAACAGGGGGCATGGTACGAGCAGTACTTC. Translating it yields CASSYGEQGAWYEQYF.

Concerning this clone itself: Other DNA sequences in the sample encode the same CDR3. The chain is built from TRBV14 and TRBJ2-7; D gene uncertain. Germline V gene sequence: CDR1 SGHDN, CDR2 FVKESK. Trimming cost V 1 base and J 3 bases, with 1 base left between them. The CDR3 runs to 11 residues. Here the CDR3 reads CASSQGYEQYF. The DNA of the CDR3 is TGTGCCAGCAGCCAAGGCTACGAGCAGTACTTC. Together with reference TRBV14 and TRBJ2-7, the CDR3 gives the full variable domain: EAGVTQFPSHSVIEKGQTVTLRCDPISGHDNLYWYRRVMGKEIKFLLHFVKESKQDESGMPNNRFLAERTGGTYSTLKVQPAELEDSGVYFCASSQGYEQYFGPGTRLTVT.

In its sample, this clone was seen once. This chain connects TRBV9 to TRBJ2-7; 8 nucleotides align to TRBD2. This CDR3 has 15 amino acids. Trimming took 4 bases from V and 1 from J; bases not matched to a gene: 7. The germline V gene encodes CDR1 SGDLS and CDR2 YYNGEE. The CDR3 reads CASSPGGAPSYEQYF. DNA of the CDR3: TGTGCCAGCAGCCCGGGGGGGGCCCCATCCTACGAGCAGTACTTC.

This clone has only one observation. CDR3 bases: TGTGCCAGCAGTCCCCTCCTAGCGGGAGCTTCTTTCGAGCAGTACTTC. Translating it yields CASSPLLAGASFEQYF. The chain carries TRBV27 and TRBJ2-7, with 10 bases identical to TRBD2. CDR3 length equals 16 residues. With V trimmed by 5 bases and J by 6 bases, 13 bases remained unmatched. Germline values: CDR1 MNHEY, CDR2 SMNVEV (reference sequence).

The rearrangement links TRBV19 to TRBJ2-3, with D possibly TRBD2 on 5 matching bases. Trimming cost V 4 bases and J 4 bases, with 12 bases left between them. This CDR3 region has 14 residues. Germline loops: CDR1 LNHDA, CDR2 SQIVND (reference sequence). CDR3 nucleotide sequence: TGTGCCAGTAGTAAGCGGACTCAAGCAGATACGCAGTATTTT. Its translation is CASSKRTQADTQYF.

This rearrangement joins TRBV29-1 to TRBJ2-7, with D possibly being TRBD2 (6 bases). Germline V gene sequence: CDR1 SQVTM, CDR2 ANQGSEA. The CDR3 spans 12 residues. Between the trimmed V and J ends, which lost 6 bases and 2 bases, there was a span of 11 bases. CDR3 loop: CSVIGGTYEQYF. In nucleotides, the CDR3 is TGCAGCGTCATTGGGGGGACCTACGAGCAGTACTTC.

The chain employs TRBV9 and TRBJ2-2, with D possibly TRBD1 on 6 matching bases. The CDR3 spans 16 residues. Between the trimmed V and J ends, which lost 3 bases and 6 bases, there was a span of 18 bases. Germline V gene data show CDR1 as SGDLS and CDR2 as YYNGEE. The CDR3 here is CASSEGHLVRSGELFF. The CDR3, as DNA: TGTGCCAGCAGCGAGGGACACCTAGTCAGGTCCGGGGAGCTGTTTTTT.